The T cell receptor (beta chain) described here comes from a study of Ad26.COV2.S vaccination and SARS-CoV-2 variants. Concerning this clone: The antigen is not known.

Trimming cost V 7 bases and J 2 bases; bases outside gene matches: 7. This CDR3 has 16 residues. Germline values: CDR1 ENHRY, CDR2 SYGVKD. General observations from the study: Recipients given vaccine exceeded placebo recipients in spike-specific TCR breadth.

Sequenced by immunoSEQ multiplex PCR; TCRdb stores in-frame clones only, minus some. Of over 85,000 clones in the sample, around 81% are singletons; the top ten hold approximately 15%. This TCR was sampled from a human donor who had recovered from COVID-19. The chain couples TRBV10-3 to TRBJ2-1; 11 bases are a match to TRBD2. The sequencing here drew on peripheral blood, taken after recovery from COVID-19. CDR3 sequence (DNA): TGTGCCATCAACACGGGACTAGCGGAGACCTACAATGAGCAGTTCTTC. Translating gives CAINTGLAETYNEQFF.